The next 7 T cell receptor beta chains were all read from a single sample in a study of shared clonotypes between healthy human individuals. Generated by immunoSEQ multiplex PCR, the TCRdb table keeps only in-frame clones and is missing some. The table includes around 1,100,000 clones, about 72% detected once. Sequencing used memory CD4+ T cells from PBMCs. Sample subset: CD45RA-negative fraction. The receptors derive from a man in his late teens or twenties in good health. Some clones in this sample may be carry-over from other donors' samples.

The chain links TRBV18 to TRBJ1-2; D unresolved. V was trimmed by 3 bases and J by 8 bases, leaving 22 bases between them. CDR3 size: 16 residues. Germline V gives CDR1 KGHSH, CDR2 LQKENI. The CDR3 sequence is CASSPVFQSAMVGYTF. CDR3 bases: TGTGCCAGCTCACCGGTCTTCCAGTCGGCTATGGTAGGCTACACCTTC.

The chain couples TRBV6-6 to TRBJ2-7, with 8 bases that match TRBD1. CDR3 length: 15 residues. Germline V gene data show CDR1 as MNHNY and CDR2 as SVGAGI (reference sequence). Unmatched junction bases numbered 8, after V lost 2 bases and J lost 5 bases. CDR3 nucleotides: TGTGCCAGCAGTTACACCCAGGGGGCAAAGAACGAGCAGTACTTC. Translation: CASSYTQGAKNEQYF.

CDR3: CASSSDRYRGFKAFF. CDR3 sequence (DNA): TGTGCCAGCAGCTCCGACCGTTACAGGGGCTTTAAAGCTTTCTTT. The rearrangement uses TRBV5-6 and TRBJ1-1, with 7 positions matching TRBD1. V shed 3 bases, J shed 9 bases, and the junction held 14 bases outside the gene matches. Germline V lookup: CDR1 SGHDT, CDR2 YYEEEE. CDR3 length equals 15 residues.

The CDR3: CATRFFSYADTIYF. The CDR3 DNA is TGTGCCACCAGATTCTTTTCCTACGCGGACACCATATATTTT. The chain couples TRBV15 to TRBJ1-3; D uncertain. With 6 bases removed from V and 8 bases from J, the gap between germline ends came to 17 bases. The V gene's germline CDR1 is LNHNV and CDR2 YYDKDF (reference sequence). The CDR3 has 14 amino acids.

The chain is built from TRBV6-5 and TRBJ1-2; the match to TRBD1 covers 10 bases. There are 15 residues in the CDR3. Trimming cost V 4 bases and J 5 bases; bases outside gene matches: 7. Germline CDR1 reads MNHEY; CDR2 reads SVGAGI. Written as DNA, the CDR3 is TGTGCCAGCAGTTCCCCGGACAGGGGGAGGTATGGCTACACCTTC. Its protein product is CASSSPDRGRYGYTF.

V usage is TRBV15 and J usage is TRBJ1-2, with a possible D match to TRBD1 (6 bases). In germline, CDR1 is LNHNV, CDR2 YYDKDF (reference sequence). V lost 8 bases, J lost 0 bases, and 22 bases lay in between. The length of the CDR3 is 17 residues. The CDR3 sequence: CATSRWGQGPTNYGYTF. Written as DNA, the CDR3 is TGTGCCACCTCACGATGGGGGCAGGGGCCGACTAACTATGGCTACACCTTC.

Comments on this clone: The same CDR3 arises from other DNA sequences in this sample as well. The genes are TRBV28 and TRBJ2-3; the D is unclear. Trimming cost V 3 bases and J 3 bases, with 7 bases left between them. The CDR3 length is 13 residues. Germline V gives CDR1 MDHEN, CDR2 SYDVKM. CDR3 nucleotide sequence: TGTGCCAGCAGTTTTGGGTCGACAGATACGCAGTATTTT. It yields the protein CASSFGSTDTQYF.